Below are 6 T cell receptor beta chains sequenced from a single sample in a study of Graves' ophthalmopathy and Graves' hyperthyroidism (dated by TCRdb to 2017 to 2018). TCRdb shows the sequencer as Illumina HiSeq 2000. For repertoire sequencing, TCR beta CDR3 regions were amplified from RNA transcripts. HTBI primers and the Qiagen OneStep RT-PCR kit were used in a first-round RT-PCR, which was followed by a second-round multiplex PCR, size selection and purification. TCRdb reworked the public reads: Q25 trimming with fastp, MiXCR clone assembly, productive beta chains retained. Every distinct CDR3 protein forms one entry, paired with its most common genes and DNA. A total of over a million distinct CDR3 sequences appear in this sample, 35% to 40% of them only once. Approximately 10% of the sample belongs to the ten largest clones. Sequenced sample: peripheral blood or thyroid tissue (not recorded which). These receptor sequences come from an adult man with Graves' hyperthyroidism.

This clonotype has a handful of counts. V usage is TRBV30 and J usage is TRBJ1-2; tentative D call: TRBD1 (5 bases). Between the trimmed V and J ends, which lost 1 base and 8 bases, there was a span of 11 bases. The CDR3 has 12 residues. Germline loops: CDR1 GTSNPN, CDR2 SVGIG (reference sequence). CDR3 in DNA: TGTGCCTGGAGTGCGGGGGTTGTAGGCTACACCTTC. Amino acid sequence: CAWSAGVVGYTF.

This clonotype was counted ten times or more. The chain links TRBV12-3 or TRBV12-4 to TRBJ1-1; D may be TRBD1 (6 bases). Trimming stripped 5 bases from V and 6 bases from J, with 16 bases between. CDR3 length equals 14 residues. CDR3 amino acids: CASSIQQGSAEAFF. The CDR3 nucleotides are TGTGCCAGCAGTATCCAACAGGGTTCGGCTGAAGCTTTCTTT.

This clonotype was seen many times. The rearrangement joins TRBV7-7 to TRBJ1-2, with D possibly matching TRBD1 (5 bases). Trimming cost V 1 base and J 3 bases, with 12 bases left between them. The CDR3 has 15 amino acids. The germline CDR1 and CDR2 sequences are SSHAT and FNYEAQ (reference sequence). In DNA, the CDR3 is TGTGCCAGCAGCTTAGGACAGCCCAGAGACTATGGCTACACCTTC. It codes for CASSLGQPRDYGYTF.

The chain has TRBV28 and TRBJ2-7; 8 bases agree with TRBD1. Germline V gene sequence: CDR1 MDHEN, CDR2 SYDVKM. This CDR3 contains 15 residues. V lost 4 bases and J lost 0; bases outside the gene matches: 5. CDR3 sequence: CASSYRQGSSYEQYF. CDR3 nucleotides: TGTGCCAGCAGTTACCGACAGGGGAGCTCCTACGAGCAGTACTTC.

This clonotype has more than one count but fewer than ten. V and J are TRBV4-1 and TRBJ2-5; TRBD1 agrees at 7 bases. CDR3 size: 15 residues. Germline loops: CDR1 MGHRA, CDR2 YSYEKL. V shed 3 bases and J 6 bases; nucleotides not matched to a gene: 10. CDR3 coding DNA: TGCGCCAGCAGCCAGGCAACAGGGGATAGAAAGACCCAGTACTTC. It is translated as CASSQATGDRKTQYF.

The chain joins TRBV12-3 or TRBV12-4 to TRBJ2-5, with TRBD2 matching 13 bases. The trim removed 6 bases at V and 6 bases at J, leaving 1 base unmatched. The CDR3 has 13 residues. This chain's CDR3 is CASRTSGGQTQYF. The CDR3 bases are TGTGCCAGCAGGACTAGCGGGGGGCAGACCCAGTACTTC.